These 25 T cell receptor beta chains share one sample of origin, sequenced in a study of blood T cell repertoires in COVID-19. The protocol was immunoSEQ multiplex PCR, while the TCRdb copy is restricted to in-frame clones and leaves out a portion. The sample has 150,000 to 200,000 clones; roughly 93% are singletons. The specimen sequenced was peripheral blood. The receptor set was obtained from a woman aged 60 to 75 with COVID-19, enrolled during active disease.

The chain is built from TRBV19 and TRBJ2-1; possible D gene TRBD1, 6 bases. In germline, CDR1 is LNHDA, CDR2 SQIVND (reference sequence). V was pared by 6 bases and J by 8 bases, with 17 bases between. The CDR3 runs 14 residues. The CDR3 loop reads CASSYYRARDEQFF. For the CDR3, the DNA is TGTGCCAGTAGCTACTACAGGGCCCGGGATGAGCAGTTCTTC.

CDR3 sequence: CASSSFGGTEAFF. CDR3 coding DNA: TGCGCCAGCAGCTCTTTTGGCGGCACTGAAGCTTTCTTT. The chain recombines TRBV4-3 with TRBJ1-1, with unresolved D. The CDR3 extends over 13 amino acids. Looked up from germline, CDR1 is LGHNA and CDR2 is YSLEER. The ends were cut back, 5 bases at V and 4 bases at J, with 11 bases in the middle.

The CDR3 sequence: CASSALAGGYNEQFF. Here the CDR3 DNA reads TGTGCCAGCAGCGCGCTAGCGGGGGGGTACAATGAGCAGTTCTTC. V usage is TRBV7-9 and J usage is TRBJ2-1, with 12 bases identical to TRBD2. Per the germline V gene, CDR1 is SEHNR and CDR2 is FQNEAQ (reference sequence). The CDR3 has 15 amino acids. J was trimmed by 4 bases and V by 5 bases; bases with no gene match: 3.

This rearrangement joins TRBV27 to TRBJ1-6, with 7 bases lining up with TRBD1. V lost 7 bases and J lost 5; bases outside the gene matches: 8. Germline values: CDR1 MNHEY, CDR2 SMNVEV (reference sequence). This CDR3 is built from 15 residues. The CDR3, as DNA: TGTGCCAGCACTTATTCCGGGACAGATAATTCACCCCTCCACTTT. Translating gives CASTYSGTDNSPLHF.

This clone was observed a single time. The CDR3 bases are TGTGCCAGTAGTCCCCAGCATAGCGGGGGCACAGATACGCAGTATTTT. Translation: CASSPQHSGGTDTQYF. The V and J genes are TRBV19 and TRBJ2-3, with TRBD2 matching 8 bases. The CDR3 loop spans 16 amino acids. Germline V gene lookup returns CDR1 LNHDA and CDR2 SQIVND (reference sequence). With V trimmed by 5 bases and J by 1 base, 8 bases remained unmatched.

The V and J genes are TRBV7-2 and TRBJ2-1; unclear D gene. There are 12 residues in the CDR3. V dropped 4 bases and J dropped 4 bases, with 5 bases sitting between them. Germline V gives CDR1 SGHTA, CDR2 FQGNSA. The CDR3 nucleotides are TGTGCCAGCAGCTCGACTTACAATGAGCAGTTCTTC. This codes for CASSSTYNEQFF. Complete variable domain (other parts from reference TRBV7-2 and TRBJ2-1): GAGVSQSPSNKVTEKGKDVELRCDPISGHTALYWYRQSLGQGLEFLIYFQGNSAPDKSGLPSDRFSAERTGGSVSTLTIQRTQQEDSAVYLCASSSTYNEQFFGPGTRLTVL.

This rearrangement joins TRBV1 to TRBJ2-4; the table's D call TRBD1 went unverified against the DNA. TRBV1 is described as a pseudogene. The length of the CDR3 is 18 residues. CDR3 bases: TGCACCAGCAGCCATGGAGACCGGGACAGGGGAGCCAAAAACATTCAGTACTTC. Translation gives CTSSHGDRDRGAKNIQYF.

A remark on this clone: The sample contains more than one DNA sequence encoding this CDR3. The CDR3, as DNA: TGCGCCAGCAGCTTGGCCGGGGGGAGCAATCAGCCCCAGCATTTT. This translates into CASSLAGGSNQPQHF. The chain employs TRBV5-1 and TRBJ1-5, with D perhaps matching TRBD1 (5 bases). The V and J ends lost 0 bases and 1 base respectively, with 8 bases between them. The CDR3 sequence is 15 residues long. The germline V gene has CDR1 SGHRS and CDR2 YFSETQ.

J is TRBJ2-2 and V is TRBV6-2 or TRBV6-3; no clear D gene. This CDR3 is 15 amino acids long. Per the germline V gene, CDR1 is MNHEY and CDR2 is SVGEGT. V lost 3 bases to trimming and J lost 0 bases, with 8 bases between them. CDR3 nucleotides: TGTGCCAGCAGTTATTTGAGGACGAACACCGGGGAGCTGTTTTTT. Protein sequence: CASSYLRTNTGELFF.

This clone was observed a single time. The CDR3: CASSTPPGTGGNQPQHF. CDR3 nucleotides: TGTGCCAGTAGTACCCCGCCCGGGACAGGGGGCAATCAGCCCCAGCATTTT. V gene TRBV19 combines with J gene TRBJ1-5, with TRBD1 identical over 10 bases. The CDR3 has 17 residues. With 4 bases clipped from V and 2 bases from J, the junction kept 8 bases outside the gene matches. Germline-derived CDR1 and CDR2 are LNHDA and SQIVND (reference sequence).

V and J are TRBV19 and TRBJ2-3; D gene ambiguous. Germline V CDR1 and CDR2: LNHDA, SQIVND (reference sequence). V shed 8 bases and J shed 1 base, with 10 bases lying between them. The CDR3 length is 13 residues. This CDR3 reads CASGLSGTDTQYF. The CDR3 DNA reads TGTGCCAGTGGCCTCAGCGGCACAGATACGCAGTATTTT.

The V gene is TRBV5-1, the J gene TRBJ2-3, with 7 positions matching TRBD1. Germline loops: CDR1 SGHRS, CDR2 YFSETQ. CDR3 size: 17 residues. Unmatched junction bases numbered 15, after V lost 4 bases and J lost 4 bases. In nucleotides, the CDR3 is TGCGCCAGCAGCAGACAACTGGGGACAGCCAAACCAGATACGCAGTATTTT. As protein: CASSRQLGTAKPDTQYF.

J is TRBJ2-1 and V is TRBV7-2, with 13 bases that match TRBD2. J was trimmed by 15 bases and V by 1 base; bases with no gene match: 6. This CDR3 region has 14 residues. Germline V gene sequence: CDR1 SGHTA, CDR2 FQGNSA. CDR3 loop: CASSLVTSGGFPFF. The CDR3 DNA sequence: TGTGCCAGCAGCTTAGTGACTAGCGGGGGGTTTCCGTTCTTC.

The V call is TRBV2, the J call TRBJ1-3, with TRBD1 matching 10 bases. After removal of 4 bases from V and 5 bases from J, the junction contained 2 bases not matched to a gene. The CDR3 runs to 14 residues. Germline CDR1 and CDR2: SNHLY and FYNNEI. The CDR3 DNA follows: TGTGCCAGCAGTGTGGGACAGGGGAGAAACACCATATATTTT. Translation: CASSVGQGRNTIYF.

The genes are TRBV7-2 and TRBJ1-6; 7 bases align to TRBD1. This CDR3 is built from 16 residues. CDR1 SGHTA and CDR2 FQGNSA come from the germline V gene. Trimming took 5 bases from V and 4 from J; bases not matched to a gene: 8. This CDR3 is CASSLNRDSYNSPLHF. The CDR3 nucleotides read TGTGCCAGCAGCCTTAACCGGGACAGTTATAATTCACCCCTCCACTTT.

This clone was detected only once. The V call is TRBV30, the J call TRBJ1-6, with TRBD1 matching over 9 bases. Germline assignment: CDR1 GTSNPN and CDR2 SVGIG (reference sequence). The CDR3 loop spans 14 amino acids. Germline trimming cut 7 bases from V and 9 bases from J; bases unmatched to any gene: 10. CDR3 loop: CASEQGTGISPLHF. CDR3 nucleotide sequence: TGTGCCTCTGAACAAGGGACAGGGATTTCACCCCTCCACTTT.

The chain carries TRBV6-2 or TRBV6-3 and TRBJ1-3, with TRBD1 matching over 10 bases. The trim removed 4 bases at V and 8 bases at J, leaving 17 bases unmatched. This CDR3 has 18 amino acids. The germline gives CDR1 MNHEY, CDR2 SVGEGT. In DNA, the CDR3 is TGTGCCAGCAGTTCCATGTCCCGGGACAGGGGAGTTCGACACACCATATATTTT. Protein sequence: CASSSMSRDRGVRHTIYF.

The chain recombines TRBV6-4 with TRBJ2-1, with D tentatively TRBD2 (5 bases). The CDR3 length is 13 residues. Looked up from germline, CDR1 is MRHNA and CDR2 is SNTAGT. V shed 4 bases and J shed 4 bases, with 8 bases lying between them. CDR3 sequence (DNA): TGTGCCAGCAGTGCCGGGGATTACAATGAGCAGTTCTTC. This sequence encodes CASSAGDYNEQFF.

The chain recombines TRBV11-2 with TRBJ2-7, with a tentative D call TRBD1 (6 bases). The V gene lost 4 bases and the J gene lost 1 base, with 14 bases spanning the gap. Per germline, CDR1 SGHAT and CDR2 FQNNGV. The CDR3 length is 15 residues. The CDR3 spells CASSSPGDGSYEQYF. The CDR3 DNA sequence: TGTGCCAGCAGCTCCCCAGGGGATGGGTCCTACGAGCAGTACTTC.

The chain is built from TRBV4-1 and TRBJ1-1, with D perhaps matching TRBD1 (5 bases). Germline V gives CDR1 MGHRA, CDR2 YSYEKL. The CDR3 loop spans 14 amino acids. V lost 7 bases to trimming and J lost 1 base, with 13 bases between them. CDR3 in amino acids: CASNHWGPNTEAFF. CDR3 in DNA: TGCGCCAGCAACCATTGGGGCCCGAACACTGAAGCTTTCTTT.

This chain links TRBV7-2 with TRBJ2-3; 8 nucleotides line up with TRBD2. Germline assignment: CDR1 SGHTA and CDR2 FQGNSA. J gave up 1 base and V 5 bases, and 8 bases lay outside the gene matches. The CDR3 has 16 residues. CDR3 nucleotides: TGTGCCAGCAGCCCCAACCTTAGCGGGGGCACAGATACGCAGTATTTT. Translating gives CASSPNLSGGTDTQYF.

The chain is built from TRBV2 and TRBJ1-6, with D unresolved. Germline V gene data show CDR1 as SNHLY and CDR2 as FYNNEI. The CDR3 contains 15 residues. V was trimmed by 6 bases and J by 6 bases, leaving 15 bases between them. CDR3 DNA sequence: TGTGCCAGCAGCGGCGGAACAACCCGTAATTCACCCCTCCACTTT. It yields the protein CASSGGTTRNSPLHF.

This chain connects TRBV6-5 to TRBJ1-1; D is undetermined. The length of the CDR3 is 15 residues. V was cut by 0 bases and J by 3 bases, with 11 bases left in between. Germline V gene sequence: CDR1 MNHEY, CDR2 SVGAGI. The CDR3 DNA follows: TGTGCCAGCAGTTACTCGACTCCTGCAGACACTGAAGCTTTCTTT. Translating gives CASSYSTPADTEAFF.

The V and J genes are TRBV5-4 and TRBJ2-1; tentatively, D is TRBD1 (6 bases). The length of the CDR3 is 16 residues. V gave up 4 bases and J gave up 0 bases, with 14 bases separating them. CDR1 is SGHNT and CDR2 is YYREEE in the germline V gene (reference sequence). DNA for the CDR3: TGTGCCAGCAGCCCACAGGGCCCCAGCTCCTACAATGAGCAGTTCTTC. It translates to CASSPQGPSSYNEQFF.

The chain employs TRBV5-6 and TRBJ1-4; D unclear. Germline CDR1 and CDR2: SGHDT and YYEEEE. Trimming left V 0 bases short and J 0 bases short, with 3 bases between. CDR3 size: 14 residues. CDR3 sequence: CASSLAATNEKLFF. The CDR3 DNA reads TGTGCCAGCAGCTTGGCAGCAACTAATGAAAAACTGTTTTTT.